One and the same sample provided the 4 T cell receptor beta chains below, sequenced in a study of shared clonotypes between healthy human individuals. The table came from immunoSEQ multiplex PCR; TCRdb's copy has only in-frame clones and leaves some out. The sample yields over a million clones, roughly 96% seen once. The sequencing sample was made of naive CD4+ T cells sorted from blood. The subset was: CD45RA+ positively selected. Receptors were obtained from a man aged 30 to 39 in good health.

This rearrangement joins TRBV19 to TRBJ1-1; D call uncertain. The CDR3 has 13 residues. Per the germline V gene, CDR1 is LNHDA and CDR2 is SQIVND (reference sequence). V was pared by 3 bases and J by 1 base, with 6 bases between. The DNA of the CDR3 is TGTGCCAGTAGTATCTTCAGGAACACTGAAGCTTTCTTT. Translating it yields CASSIFRNTEAFF. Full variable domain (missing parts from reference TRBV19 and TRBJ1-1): DGGITQSPKYLFRKEGQNVTLSCEQNLNHDAMYWYRQDPGQGLRLIYYSQIVNDFQKGDIAEGYSVSREKKESFPLTVTSAQKNPTAFYLCASSIFRNTEAFFGQGTRLTVV.

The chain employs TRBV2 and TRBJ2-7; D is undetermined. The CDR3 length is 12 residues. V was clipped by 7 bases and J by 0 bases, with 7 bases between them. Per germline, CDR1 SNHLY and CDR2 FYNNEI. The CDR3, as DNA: TGTGCCAGCACCGAGGCCTCCTACGAGCAGTACTTC. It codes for CASTEASYEQYF. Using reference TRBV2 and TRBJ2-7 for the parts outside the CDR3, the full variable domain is EPEVTQTPSHQVTQMGQEVILRCVPISNHLYFYWYRQILGQKVEFLVSFYNNEISEKSEIFDDQFSVERPDGSNFTLKIRSTKLEDSAMYFCASTEASYEQYFGPGTRLTVT.

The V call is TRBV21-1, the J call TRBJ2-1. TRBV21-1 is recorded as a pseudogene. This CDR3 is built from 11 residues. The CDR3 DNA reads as TGTGCCAGCAGCAAAGACAATGAGCAGTTCTTC. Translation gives CASSKDNEQFF.

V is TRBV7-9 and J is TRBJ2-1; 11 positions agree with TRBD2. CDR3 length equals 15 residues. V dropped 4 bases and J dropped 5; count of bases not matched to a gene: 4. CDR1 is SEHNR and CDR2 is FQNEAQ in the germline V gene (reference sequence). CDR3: CASSSGTSGHNEQFF. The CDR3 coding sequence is TGTGCCAGCAGCTCCGGGACTAGCGGTCACAATGAGCAGTTCTTC.